Below are 20 T cell receptor beta chains sequenced from a single sample in a study of beta chain features in type 1 diabetes. Study results and caveats: Researchers report that Type 1 diabetes patients had moderately but significantly shorter TCRB CDR3s across all four CD4+ subsets.

All of the isolated RNA was reverse transcribed, so expressed TCRB transcripts were sequenced. Data came from immunoSEQ multiplex PCR; TCRdb stores just in-frame clones and leaves some out. The sample includes approximately 270,000 clones, more than 13% of them seen just once. Their antigens remain unidentified. The material sequenced was naive CD4+ T cells from blood. These receptors originate from a man aged 25 to 45 with type 1 diabetes.

This clone was observed a few times. Other DNA sequences in this sample translate to the same CDR3. The V and J genes are TRBV7-8 and TRBJ1-2, with 9 positions matching TRBD1. Germline-derived CDR1 and CDR2 are SGHVS and FQNEAQ. CDR3 length: 13 residues. V shed 5 bases and J 8 bases; nucleotides not matched to a gene: 6. CDR3 loop: CASSLDRGRGYTF. Here the CDR3 DNA reads TGTGCCAGCAGCCTCGACAGGGGGAGAGGCTACACCTTC. The full variable domain, in which reference TRBV7-8 and TRBJ1-2 provide the parts outside the CDR3, is GAGVSQSPRYKVAKRGQDVALRCDPISGHVSLFWYQQALGQGPEFLTYFQNEAQLDKSGLPSDRFFAERPEGSVSTLKIQRTQQEDSAVYLCASSLDRGRGYTFGSGTRLTVV.

In its sample, this clone was seen a few times. V is TRBV4-3 and J is TRBJ2-5; maybe TRBD2 (6 bases). Germline V gene sequence: CDR1 LGHNA, CDR2 YSLEER. Trimming took off 3 bases at V and 5 bases at J, with 7 bases between the two ends. The CDR3 length is 12 residues. Written as DNA, the CDR3 is TGCGCCAGCAGCCAGGCGGGGGAGACCCAGTACTTC. Its protein is CASSQAGETQYF.

This clone was seen a few times. The rearrangement links TRBV25-1 to TRBJ1-1, with D perhaps matching TRBD1 (5 bases). V lost 8 bases and J lost 0, with 10 bases in between. The CDR3 covers 13 residues. Germline V gives CDR1 MGHDK, CDR2 SYGVNS. The CDR3 protein is CASGRGMNTEAFF. The CDR3 region has the DNA TGTGCCAGCGGTCGGGGGATGAACACTGAAGCTTTCTTT. Supplemented by reference TRBV25-1 and TRBJ1-1, the full variable domain reads EADIYQTPRYLVIGTGKKITLECSQTMGHDKMYWYQQDPGMELHLIHYSYGVNSTEKGDLSSESTVSRIRTEHFPLTLESARPSHTSQYLCASGRGMNTEAFFGQGTRLTVV.

The J gene is TRBJ2-7, the V gene TRBV29-1; D unclear. The CDR3 loop spans 12 amino acids. The V end was cut by 5 bases, the J end by 0 bases, with 8 bases between. The V gene's germline CDR1 is SQVTM and CDR2 ANQGSEA. The CDR3, as DNA: TGCAGCGTTCAGGCTGTCTCCTACGAGCAGTACTTC. It yields the protein CSVQAVSYEQYF.

The V call is TRBV19, the J call TRBJ2-7; TRBD2 agrees at 8 bases. The CDR3 runs to 14 residues. From germline, CDR1 is LNHDA and CDR2 SQIVND (reference sequence). V shed 8 bases, J shed 3 bases, and the junction held 9 bases outside the gene matches. CDR3 loop: CASSPGGSYYEQYF. DNA of the CDR3: TGTGCCAGTTCTCCGGGGGGGTCCTACTACGAGCAGTACTTC.

This chain joins TRBV7-9 and TRBJ2-1; 9 bases fit TRBD1. Germline values: CDR1 SEHNR, CDR2 FQNEAQ (reference sequence). Trimming took 6 bases from V and 6 from J; bases not matched to a gene: 9. This CDR3 contains 15 residues. CDR3 nucleotide sequence: TGTGCCAGCAGTTCAACAGGGGGCGCCGGCAATGAGCAGTTCTTC. Protein: CASSSTGGAGNEQFF.

This clone was counted between two and nine times. This chain uses TRBV2 with TRBJ2-2; 9 nucleotides align to TRBD2. Germline V gene lookup returns CDR1 SNHLY and CDR2 FYNNEI. Losses at the gene ends were 6 bases for V and 3 bases for J; bases not matched to a gene: 2. This CDR3 region has 14 residues. The CDR3 protein is CASRAGGDTGELFF. Written as DNA, the CDR3 is TGTGCCAGCAGGGCGGGAGGGGACACCGGGGAGCTGTTTTTT.

This clone was observed a few times. The genes are TRBV11-2 and TRBJ2-5; a possible D gene is TRBD1 (6 bases). Germline loops: CDR1 SGHAT, CDR2 FQNNGV. The CDR3 totals 14 residues. Trimming took 3 bases from V and 3 from J, leaving 11 bases between them. CDR3 region: CASSFTTGKETQYF. The DNA for the CDR3 is TGTGCCAGCAGCTTTACAACAGGGAAAGAGACCCAGTACTTC.

The chain combines TRBV5-1 with TRBJ2-1, with D perhaps TRBD2 (6 bases). Germline CDR1 reads SGHRS; CDR2 reads YFSETQ. The CDR3 has 14 amino acids. Trimming cost V 0 bases and J 7 bases, with 11 bases left between them. CDR3 nucleotides: TGCGCCAGCAGCTTGGTGGGTAGCGGAAATGAGCAGTTCTTC. This translates into CASSLVGSGNEQFF.

This clone occurred a few times. The chain has TRBV2 and TRBJ1-2; no clear D. Trimming removed 3 bases from V and 3 bases from J, with 8 bases in between. This CDR3 spans 13 amino acids. Germline values: CDR1 SNHLY, CDR2 FYNNEI. The DNA for the CDR3 is TGTGCCAGCAGTGATGGCCCCGACTATGGCTACACCTTC. Translating it yields CASSDGPDYGYTF.

DNA of the CDR3: TGTGCCAGCAGCCAAGATAGGGGACAGTCGTACTTC. Translating it yields CASSQDRGQSYF. The rearrangement uses TRBV14 and TRBJ2-7; 7 bases match TRBD1. This CDR3 contains 12 residues. Germline CDR1 reads SGHDN; CDR2 reads FVKESK. After removal of 0 bases from V and 12 bases from J, the junction contained 5 bases not matched to a gene.

The genes are TRBV14 and TRBJ1-1; D call uncertain. Per the germline V gene, CDR1 is SGHDN and CDR2 is FVKESK. The CDR3 is made up of 16 amino acids. V lost 0 bases and J lost 0, with 11 bases in between. The CDR3 DNA reads TGTGCCAGCAGCCAAGATTTTGGCAGGCTGAACACTGAAGCTTTCTTT. It encodes CASSQDFGRLNTEAFF.

The chain combines TRBV5-1 with TRBJ1-1; D not resolved. From germline, CDR1 is SGHRS and CDR2 YFSETQ. Trimming left V 3 bases short and J 1 base short, with 7 bases between. This CDR3 region has 13 residues. CDR3 sequence reads: CASSSEANTEAFF. The CDR3, as DNA: TGCGCCAGCAGCTCGGAGGCGAACACTGAAGCTTTCTTT.

The chain has TRBV5-1 and TRBJ1-1, with D unresolved. There are 13 residues in the CDR3. The V end was cut by 0 bases, the J end by 4 bases, with 7 bases between. Per germline, CDR1 SGHRS and CDR2 YFSETQ. CDR3 region: CASSLVGFTEAFF. The DNA for the CDR3 is TGCGCCAGCAGCTTGGTCGGTTTCACTGAAGCTTTCTTT.

V is TRBV7-3 and J is TRBJ2-5; TRBD2 is a possible D gene (6 bases). CDR1 and CDR2 (germline): SGHTA, FQGTGA. V was cut by 5 bases and J by 4 bases, with 11 bases left in between. CDR3 length equals 13 residues. The CDR3 is CASSPQGGETQYF. As DNA, the CDR3 is TGTGCCAGCAGCCCCCAGGGAGGAGAGACCCAGTACTTC.

This chain uses TRBV6-5 with TRBJ2-7; the match to TRBD1 covers 9 bases. The CDR3 spans 15 residues. V dropped 8 bases and J dropped 7; count of bases not matched to a gene: 15. Looked up from germline, CDR1 is MNHEY and CDR2 is SVGAGI. The CDR3 sequence is CASCTGQGTPGEQYF. As DNA, the CDR3 is TGTGCCAGCTGTACGGGACAGGGTACGCCGGGGGAGCAGTACTTC.

This clone was observed a few times. The rearrangement uses TRBV9 and TRBJ2-4, with TRBD2 identical over 7 bases. From germline, CDR1 is SGDLS and CDR2 YYNGEE. Unmatched junction bases numbered 3, after V lost 0 bases and J lost 0 bases. The CDR3 has 16 residues. This CDR3 is CASSVAGGLAKNIQYF. The CDR3 nucleotides read TGTGCCAGCAGCGTAGCGGGAGGACTAGCCAAAAACATTCAGTACTTC.

This clone was seen only a few times. V usage is TRBV2 and J usage is TRBJ2-7; 10 bases are shared with TRBD2. The J segment lost 0 bases and the V segment lost 6 bases, leaving 5 bases of the junction unmatched. The CDR3 consists of 15 residues. Per the germline V gene, CDR1 is SNHLY and CDR2 is FYNNEI. The DNA of the CDR3 is TGTGCCAGCAGCGGGGGACTAGCGTACTCCTACGAGCAGTACTTC. Protein product: CASSGGLAYSYEQYF. Variable domain in full (rest from reference TRBV2 and TRBJ2-7): EPEVTQTPSHQVTQMGQEVILRCVPISNHLYFYWYRQILGQKVEFLVSFYNNEISEKSEIFDDQFSVERPDGSNFTLKIRSTKLEDSAMYFCASSGGLAYSYEQYFGPGTRLTVT.

The chain links TRBV28 to TRBJ2-1; no clear D gene. The germline V gene has CDR1 MDHEN and CDR2 SYDVKM. The CDR3 is made up of 13 amino acids. V was shortened by 3 bases and J by 4 bases, with 7 bases between the two germline ends. CDR3 nucleotide sequence: TGTGCCAGCAGTTTTCAGGCATACAATGAGCAGTTCTTC. This translates into CASSFQAYNEQFF. Variable domain in full (rest from reference TRBV28 and TRBJ2-1): DVKVTQSSRYLVKRTGEKVFLECVQDMDHENMFWYRQDPGLGLRLIYFSYDVKMKEKGDIPEGYSVSREKKERFSLILESASTNQTSMYLCASSFQAYNEQFFGPGTRLTVL.

The chain links TRBV25-1 to TRBJ1-1; D may be TRBD1 (6 bases). Trimming removed 5 bases at V and 4 bases at J, with 11 bases between. In germline, CDR1 is MGHDK, CDR2 SYGVNS. The CDR3 spans 13 residues. The CDR3 sequence: CASSNTGSTEAFF. CDR3 coding DNA: TGTGCCAGCAGTAATACAGGGTCCACTGAAGCTTTCTTT. Combining the CDR3 with reference TRBV25-1 and TRBJ1-1 gives the whole variable domain EADIYQTPRYLVIGTGKKITLECSQTMGHDKMYWYQQDPGMELHLIHYSYGVNSTEKGDLSSESTVSRIRTEHFPLTLESARPSHTSQYLCASSNTGSTEAFFGQGTRLTVV.